Described below is a single T cell receptor beta chain sequence and its context. The data are from a study of blood T cell repertoires in COVID-19. Profiling relied on immunoSEQ multiplex PCR, and the TCRdb table lists in-frame clones only, not all of them. The sample shows over 200,000 clones, approximately 85% of them seen only once. The TCR was taken from a human donor in a cohort sampled during active COVID-19. Sequenced material: peripheral blood.

The DNA for the CDR3 is TGTGCCACTGGCGGACTTCAGGTATATGAGCAGTTCTTC. Translating it yields CATGGLQVYEQFF. The chain recombines TRBV24-1 with TRBJ2-1; D is possibly TRBD2 (5 bases). The CDR3 is made up of 13 amino acids. V lost 10 bases and J lost 8, with 17 bases in between. Germline lookup yields CDR1 KGHDR and CDR2 SFDVKD.